This TCR beta chain was observed in a study of response to subunit inactivated influenza vaccine. Study outcomes and limitations: Each seasonal flu vaccination may recruit only limited new T cells, authors suggested.

TCRdb used MiXCR to reprocess the RT-PCR reads, holding one entry per CDR3 protein. The data show 400,000 to 550,000 distinct CDR3 sequences, roughly 25% seen once. Points on this clonotype: As yet, its antigen is unknown.

CDR3 length: 14 residues. With 4 bases removed from V and 2 bases from J, the gap between germline ends came to 9 bases. Germline assignment: CDR1 SGHRS and CDR2 YFSETQ. This TCR was recovered from a man aged 45-65 years who received an inactivated influenza vaccine. The chain links TRBV5-1 to TRBJ2-2; D ambiguous. Source: CD4+ T cells sorted from PBMCs, taken approximately 5 days after vaccination. This CDR3 reads CASSPLGNTGELFF. The CDR3 DNA reads TGCGCCAGCAGCCCGCTTGGAAACACCGGGGAGCTGTTTTTT.